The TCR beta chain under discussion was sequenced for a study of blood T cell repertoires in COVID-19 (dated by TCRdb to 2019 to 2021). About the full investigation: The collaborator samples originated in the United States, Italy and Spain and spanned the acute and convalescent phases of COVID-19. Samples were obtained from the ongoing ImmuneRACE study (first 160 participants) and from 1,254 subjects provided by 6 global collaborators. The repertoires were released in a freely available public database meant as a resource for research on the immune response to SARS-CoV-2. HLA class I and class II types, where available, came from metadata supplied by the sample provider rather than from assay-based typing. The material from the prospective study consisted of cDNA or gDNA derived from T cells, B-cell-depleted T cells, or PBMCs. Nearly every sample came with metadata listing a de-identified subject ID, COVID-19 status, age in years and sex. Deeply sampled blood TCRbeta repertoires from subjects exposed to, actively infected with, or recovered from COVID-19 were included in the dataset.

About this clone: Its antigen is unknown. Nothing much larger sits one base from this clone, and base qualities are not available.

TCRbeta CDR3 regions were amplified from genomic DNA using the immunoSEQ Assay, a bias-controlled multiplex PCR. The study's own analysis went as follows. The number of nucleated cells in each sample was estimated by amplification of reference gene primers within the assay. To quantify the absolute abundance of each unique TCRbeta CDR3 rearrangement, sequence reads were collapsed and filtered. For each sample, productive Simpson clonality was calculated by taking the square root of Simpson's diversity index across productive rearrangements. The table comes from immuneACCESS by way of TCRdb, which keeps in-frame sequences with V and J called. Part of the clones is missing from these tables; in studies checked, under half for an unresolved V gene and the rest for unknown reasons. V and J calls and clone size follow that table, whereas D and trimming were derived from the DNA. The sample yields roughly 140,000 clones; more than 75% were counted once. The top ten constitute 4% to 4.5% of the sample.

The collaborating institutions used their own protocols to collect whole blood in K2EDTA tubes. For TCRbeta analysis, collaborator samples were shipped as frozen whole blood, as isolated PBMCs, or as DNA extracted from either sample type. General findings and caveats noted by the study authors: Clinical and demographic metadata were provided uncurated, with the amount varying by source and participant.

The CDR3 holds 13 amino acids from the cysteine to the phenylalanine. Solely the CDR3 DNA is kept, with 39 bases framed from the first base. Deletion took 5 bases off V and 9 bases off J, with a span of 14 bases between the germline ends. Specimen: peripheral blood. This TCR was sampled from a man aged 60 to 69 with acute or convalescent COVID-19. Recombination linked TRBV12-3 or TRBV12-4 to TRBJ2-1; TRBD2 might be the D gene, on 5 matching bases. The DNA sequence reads TGTGCCAGCAGTCTATCAAGAGGGAGTGAGCAGTTCTTC. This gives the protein CASSLSRGSEQFF.